This TCR beta chain was found in a study of cytomegalovirus exposure and HLA in healthy donors. After removal of 1 base from V and 6 bases from J, the junction contained 7 bases not matched to a gene. The CDR3 covers 15 residues. Germline values: CDR1 SQVTM, CDR2 ANQGSEA. Only in-frame clones appear in the TCRdb table, and some are missing; sequencing was by immunoSEQ multiplex PCR. The sample holds about 180,000 clones, about 83% seen once. The chain links TRBV29-1 to TRBJ2-2, with TRBD1 identical over 8 bases. The sample comprised PBMCs. The receptor was derived from a woman aged 25 to 39 in good health and CMV-seronegative. The CDR3 spells CSVEVGAGGSGELFF. CDR3 nucleotide sequence: TGCAGCGTTGAAGTCGGTGCAGGGGGCTCCGGGGAGCTGTTTTTT.